The rows below give T cell receptor beta chains drawn from one sample of a study of blood T cells in healthy people across ages. From the 5' RACE reads, TCRdb called clonotypes with MiXCR, one entry per CDR3 protein. This table has 1.5 million to 2 million distinct CDR3 sequences, around 42% appearing once. The sample taken for sequencing was blood. The receptors were gathered from a human donor in good health. Each CDR3 is given without its conserved first and last residue.

v_call	j_call	cdr3_aa
TRBV6-1	TRBJ1-1	ASSRFPPGDMNTGAF
TRBV11-2	TRBJ2-3	ASTTDRELDTQY
TRBV6-5	TRBJ1-1	ASSYRSGDGDTEAF
TRBV15	TRBJ1-2	ATSREPLGGGADGYT
TRBV10-3	TRBJ2-7	AISEGLGVYEQY
TRBV20-1	TRBJ1-1	STWTQTGYTEAF
TRBV7-8	TRBJ1-4	ASRPLTEVNEKLF
TRBV7-2	TRBJ2-3	ASSLGLAGGFLADTQY
TRBV27	TRBJ1-1	ASSLGLDRGTEAF
TRBV29-1	TRBJ1-2	SVDSGLRRSYGYT
TRBV5-1	TRBJ2-3	ASVKPGTDTQY
TRBV20-1	TRBJ2-7	SATGPTRRGLHYEQY
TRBV7-2	TRBJ2-5	ASSLVQTGWGQETQY
TRBV14	TRBJ2-1	ASSRVRANEQF
TRBV27	TRBJ1-2	ASSPTPGTGLSYGYT
TRBV9	TRBJ2-5	ASSKTSDGETQY